The TCR beta chain under discussion was sequenced for a study of T cell changes during pregnancy in multiple sclerosis. Method: immunoSEQ multiplex PCR; TCRdb's copy keeps in-frame clones and lacks some. The sample has just under 65,000 clones, around 91% seen once. Germline V gene sequence: CDR1 KGHSH, CDR2 LQKENI. This CDR3 contains 17 residues. Trimming took 3 bases from V and 1 from J, leaving 18 bases between them. Sequenced here: peripheral blood, sampled in the third trimester of pregnancy. The chain recombines TRBV18 with TRBJ1-1; D might be TRBD1 (6 bases). This sequence was found in a female donor in good health, enrolled as a control in a pregnancy study. CDR3 DNA: TGTGCCAGCTCACCTCCTAATCCCGGGACAAAGAACACTGAAGCTTTCTTT. This gives the protein CASSPPNPGTKNTEAFF.